The source of this TCR beta chain is a study of blood T cell repertoires in COVID-19. Study-wide background: The study drew acute and convalescent COVID-19 samples from the United States, Italy and Spain. T cells, B-cell-depleted T cells, or PBMCs supplied cDNA or gDNA.

Trimming took off 0 bases at V and 4 bases at J, with 9 bases between the two ends. The CDR3 consists of 14 residues. Germline V lookup: CDR1 ENHRY, CDR2 SYGVKD. TCRdb keeps only in-frame clones here, not all; method: immunoSEQ multiplex PCR. The table has around 230,000 clones, approximately 88% seen once. Participants, about 18 to 100 years old, spanned around 26 US areas. Cohorts were based on clinical histories the participants reported. As for this clone: This sample includes further DNA sequences coding for the same CDR3.

The specimen was PBMCs or T cells enriched from blood (not recorded which). This chain uses TRBV10-3 with TRBJ2-5; D ambiguous. This receptor was taken from a woman aged 40 to 50 with acute COVID-19. CDR3 protein: CAISESGTRETQYF. DNA of the CDR3: TGTGCCATCAGTGAGTCCGGTACCCGAGAGACCCAGTACTTC.